This paragraph reports one T cell receptor (beta chain). Its specificity is not known. The source of the sample is a study of OX40 agonist ivuxolimab in advanced cancers. Trimming pared 4 bases from V and 6 bases from J, leaving 7 bases between. The CDR3 runs 12 residues. Looked up from germline, CDR1 is SGHTA and CDR2 is FQGNSA. Study outcomes and limitations: Antigen specificity remained undetermined for the expanded peripheral T cells. At doses 0.1 to 3.0 mg/kg, CD4+ and CD8+ clones expanded.

Clones were read by immunoSEQ multiplex PCR, and TCRdb kept only the in-frame ones, dropping some. The table lists about 83,000 clones, approximately 91% of them singletons, with 0.6% to 0.8% in the top ten. The V call is TRBV7-2, the J call TRBJ1-5; D uncertain. The sequence was collected from an adult with an advanced solid tumor such as melanoma, head and neck, liver or kidney cancer. The material was CD4+ or CD8+ T cells sorted from blood, obtained in a trial of the OX40 agonist ivuxolimab. CDR3: CASSSMSQPQHF. The CDR3, as DNA: TGTGCCAGCAGCTCCATGAGTCAGCCCCAGCATTTT.